This T cell receptor beta chain was profiled in a study of T cells after yellow fever vaccination (dated by TCRdb to between 2018 and 2020). Context from the whole study: Libraries from fractions with low cell numbers were prepared with the SMART-Seq v4 Ultra Low Input RNA kit. Bulk TCR alpha and beta repertoires were sequenced longitudinally to track T-cell clones before and after primary and booster YFV17D yellow fever vaccination. Two healthy male donors, one aged 18 to 30 and one aged 30 to 40 years, made up the cohort. Bulk PBMC replicates and cell subsets were isolated from blood drawn at multiple timepoints before and after both primary and secondary immunization.

The CDR3 numbers 15 residues from cysteine through phenylalanine. CDR3 DNA only is kept here, 45 bases in frame from base 1. CDR1 SGHAT and CDR2 FQNNGV were looked up in the germline V gene. At the junction V is shortened by 5 bases and J by 1 base, with 13 bases in between. This clonotype was picked up a small number of times. There is no known antigen for this receptor. No base quality information exists; no much larger clone differs at one position. The research as a whole found: Because abundant contaminating clonotypes from the bulk population could be contained in FACS-sorted repertoires, computational filtering was required. Compared with the primary T-cell response, the secondary T-cell response was faster but weaker, reaching its peak on day 5 rather than on day 15. The study included only two donors, which limits how far the findings can be generalized. After the booster, most clones that had expanded after primary vaccination were detected again (nearly 98% of CD4 and around 88% of CD8), suggesting broad maintenance of memory. A small fraction of clonotypes showed up in both the CD4 and CD8 compartments, probably as a result of convergent recombination.

The meaning of the sample's treatment or condition label: live attenuated yellow fever vaccine strain. At every blood-draw timepoint, two biological replicates of bulk PBMCs were collected. A standard Ficoll-Paque protocol was used to isolate PBMCs from peripheral blood. TriZol was used to extract RNA from bulk PBMCs, from CD4 and CD8 fractions, and from dextramer-positive and dextramer-negative fractions. TCR cDNA was made using 5'RACE template switching, a step that added a universal primer site and unique molecular identifiers. Priming of cDNA synthesis was performed from both the TCR alpha and TCR beta constant segments. Two PCR steps were used to amplify libraries, with sample barcodes and sequencing adapters being added in the second step. Sequencing of the libraries was done on either Illumina HiSeq 2500 (2x100 bp) or NovaSeq (2x150 bp). Per the original workflow: Demultiplexing of reads and collapsing into UMI consensus sequences were performed with MIGEC, and V(D)J alignment was carried out with MiXCR. Using edgeR on replicate PBMC samples, clonotypes were called vaccine-responding if FDR was below 0.01 and the log2 fold change was above 5 up to day 15. Each bulk clonotype was labeled CD4 or CD8 based on which sequenced repertoire, CD4 or CD8, contained the clonotype at higher abundance. TCRdb reanalyzed the raw reads on its own, using fastp at Q25 for trimming and MiXCR for clone calling, and kept in-frame beta chains. Duplicate CDR3 protein sequences are folded into a single record with the most common DNA and genes. The V and J calls shown here were made by TCRdb, not taken from the authors' results. The sample table holds 450,000 to 650,000 distinct CDR3 sequences, of which around an eighth were seen once. The ten biggest clones cover over 13% of the sample.

Here the sequenced sample was PBMCs, taken on the day of the yellow fever booster vaccination. The rearranged segments are TRBV11-2 and TRBJ2-3; no D gene call is confident. The clonotype was recovered from a man between 25 and 39 years old who received the YFV17D yellow fever vaccine. In nucleotide form, the sequence is TGTGCCAGCAGCCCTCTTTGGAAGCGCACAGATACGCAGTATTTT. Translation gives CASSPLWKRTDTQYF.